A selection of T cell receptor beta chains follows, all from one sample in a study of T cell responses to AZD1222 COVID-19 vaccine. Here immunoSEQ multiplex PCR was the method, and the copy in TCRdb shows in-frame clones only, minus some. There are some 100,000 clones in the sample; about 89% occur only once, and 16% lies in the top ten. The source material was peripheral blood, sampled on day 0 of AZD1222 vaccination. The receptors shown here come from an adult in good health. The CDR3 runs from the conserved cysteine through the conserved F or W. D genes are given only for firm matches. Clone size is shown for a subset of rows, as once, few, many or a class of expanded clone.

-	TRBV4-1	TRBJ2-7	-	TGCGCCAGCAGCCAGACTAGTTCTCCTTCCTACGAGCAGTACTTC	CASSQTSSPSYEQYF
-	TRBV6-5	TRBJ1-2	-	TGTGCCAGCAGTTCCGAAGGGGCCCGCGGCTACACCTTC	CASSSEGARGYTF
-	TRBV28	TRBJ1-5	-	TGTGCCAGCAGTTTTCTCGGTAACCGGGGCAATCAGCCCCAGCATTTT	CASSFLGNRGNQPQHF
once	TRBV19	TRBJ2-1	-	TGTGCCAGTAGTCTCGGGACATCCTACAATGAGCAGTTCTTC	CASSLGTSYNEQFF
-	TRBV28	TRBJ1-2	-	TGTGCCAGCAGTCCCGCCCCCACAGGGTACGGTGACTATGGCTACACCTTC	CASSPAPTGYGDYGYTF
-	TRBV6-1	TRBJ1-3	-	TGTGCCAGCAGTGAAGGAGGAGTACCTAGAGGAAACACCATATATTTT	CASSEGGVPRGNTIYF
-	TRBV3-1/TRBV3-2	TRBJ2-1	-	TGTGCCAGCAGCCAAGTAGGGAGCTCCTACAATGAGCAGTTCTTC	CASSQVGSSYNEQFF
-	TRBV2	TRBJ1-2	TRBD1	TGTGCCACCCTCCGGGACAGGGTTTACGGCTACACCTTC	CATLRDRVYGYTF
-	TRBV7-3	TRBJ1-1	-	TGTGCCAGCAGCTTAACGACGGCTTCGGAAGCTTTCTTT	CASSLTTASEAFF
-	TRBV28	TRBJ2-4	TRBD2	TGTGCCAGCAGTTTAAGATCAGCGGGAGGGGACATTCAGTACTTC	CASSLRSAGGDIQYF
-	TRBV6-1	TRBJ2-7	-	TGTGCCAGCAGTGAAGCTTCCTACGAGCAGTACTTC	CASSEASYEQYF
-	TRBV6-6	TRBJ1-3	TRBD1	TGTGCCAGCAGTTTTGGACAGGGGGCTGGAAACACCATATATTTT	CASSFGQGAGNTIYF
-	TRBV7-3	TRBJ1-3	-	TGTGCCAGCAGCTCCCTCTTATTCACCCTCCGAGCTGGAAACACCATATATTTT	CASSSLLFTLRAGNTIYF
-	TRBV7-6	TRBJ2-7	TRBD1	TGTGCCAGCAGCTTAACCCGGGACAGGGGGGGCGAGCAGTACTTC	CASSLTRDRGGEQYF
-	TRBV20-1	TRBJ1-2	-	TGCAGTGAGGACGGCTACACCTTC	CSEDGYTF
-	TRBV4-1	TRBJ1-2	TRBD1	TGCGCCAGCAGCCAAGATGTGGGGACAGGGGCTAACTATGGCTACACCTTC	CASSQDVGTGANYGYTF
-	TRBV7-2	TRBJ1-1	-	TGTGCCAGCAGCTACCCTGGCGGGCACAACACTGAAGCTTTCTTT	CASSYPGGHNTEAFF
once	TRBV28	TRBJ1-2	TRBD1	TGTGCCAGCAGTATCGGACAGGGGTATTACTATGGCTACACCTTC	CASSIGQGYYYGYTF
-	TRBV3-1/TRBV3-2	TRBJ1-4	TRBD1	TGTGCCAGCAGCCCTTACAGGGGTCGGGACGAAAAACTGTTTTTT	CASSPYRGRDEKLFF
-	TRBV5-4	TRBJ1-2	-	TGTGCCAGCAGCACAAATCGACAGCGACACTATGGCTACACCTTC	CASSTNRQRHYGYTF
-	TRBV30	TRBJ2-7	-	TGTGCCTGGAGTGACAGGGTAGGGCCTGGTCTAGCCTACGAGCAGTACTTC	CAWSDRVGPGLAYEQYF
-	TRBV19	TRBJ2-7	TRBD1	TGTGCCAGTAGCCCGACAGGGGGGTTGAACGAGCAGTACTTC	CASSPTGGLNEQYF
-	TRBV7-3	TRBJ1-5	-	TGTGCCAGCAGCTTAACTAGGAATCAGCCCCAGCATTTT	CASSLTRNQPQHF
-	TRBV5-1	TRBJ2-7	-	TGCGCCAGCAATCCGGGGGACGCCACCTACGAGCAGTACTTC	CASNPGDATYEQYF
-	TRBV12-3/TRBV12-4	TRBJ1-1	-	TGTGCCAGCAGTTTTGGGAACACTGAAGCTTTCTTT	CASSFGNTEAFF
-	TRBV5-1	TRBJ1-2	TRBD1	TGCGCCAGCAGCTTGGGACAGGGAAAAGGGGGCTACACCTTC	CASSLGQGKGGYTF
-	TRBV2	TRBJ1-5	-	TGTGCCAGCAGTGAAGCATTCGCTGGAGGGACCCAGCCCCAGCATTTT	CASSEAFAGGTQPQHF
-	TRBV28	TRBJ1-2	TRBD1	TGTGCCAGCAGTAGGGACAGGGACTTGTATGGCTACACCTTC	CASSRDRDLYGYTF
-	TRBV30	TRBJ2-1	-	TGTGCCTGGAGTCGTGGACTCCCCAATGAGCAGTTCTTC	CAWSRGLPNEQFF
-	TRBV11-1	TRBJ1-4	TRBD1	TGTGCCAGCAGCTTATATGGGACAGCAAATGAAAAACTGTTTTTT	CASSLYGTANEKLFF
-	TRBV5-1	TRBJ2-3	TRBD2	TGCGCCAGCTGTCCCGGGACTAGCAGCACAGATACGCAGTATTTT	CASCPGTSSTDTQYF
-	TRBV9	TRBJ1-1	-	TGTGCCAGCAGCGGGCATAAGGGAAGAGCTGAAGCTTTCTTT	CASSGHKGRAEAFF
-	TRBV5-8	TRBJ1-6	TRBD1	TGTGCCAGCAGCCAGGGACAGGGTTATTCACCCCTCCACTTT	CASSQGQGYSPLHF
-	TRBV4-1	TRBJ1-5	-	TGCGCCAGCAGCCAAGATGGGGCGTCGGGGGCCGGTCAGCCCCAGCATTTT	CASSQDGASGAGQPQHF
-	TRBV5-1	TRBJ1-2	-	TGCGCCACCACAACAGGTCCTATGGACTATGGCTACACCTTC	CATTTGPMDYGYTF
-	TRBV10-3	TRBJ1-1	-	TGTGCCTCAACAGGGTTGGGGAACACTGAAGCTTTCTTT	CASTGLGNTEAFF
-	TRBV28	TRBJ2-7	-	TGTGCCAGCAGCCGACCGGGACTCCTGACCTACGAGCAGTACTTC	CASSRPGLLTYEQYF
-	TRBV19	TRBJ1-3	TRBD1	TGTGCCAGCCAGCTGACAGGGGAGGGAAACACCATATATTTT	CASQLTGEGNTIYF
-	TRBV29-1	TRBJ1-2	-	TGCAGCGTTGCCTCAAGAAACTATGGCTACACCTTC	CSVASRNYGYTF
-	TRBV27	TRBJ1-5	-	TGTGCCAGCAGCCCCCTGGGCAATCAGCCCCAGCATTTT	CASSPLGNQPQHF
-	TRBV5-1	TRBJ1-1	-	TGCGCCAGCAGCTTGTCGAGATACACTGAAGCTTTCTTT	CASSLSRYTEAFF
-	TRBV6-6	TRBJ2-4	TRBD2	TGTGCCAGCGAGACTAGCGGAGGGGGAAACATTCAGTACTTC	CASETSGGGNIQYF
-	TRBV14	TRBJ2-2	-	TGTGCCAGCAGCCAAGATAGGTGGTCGTCCGGGGAGCTGTTTTTT	CASSQDRWSSGELFF
-	TRBV28	TRBJ2-6	-	TGTGCCAGCAAGAACCCCAAGAGGATTAGCTCTGGGGCCAACGTCCTGACTTTC	CASKNPKRISSGANVLTF
-	TRBV7-7	TRBJ2-7	TRBD1	TGTGCCAGCAGCGCGACAGGGTCCCACGAGCAGTACTTC	CASSATGSHEQYF
-	TRBV19	TRBJ1-5	TRBD1	TGTGCCAGTAGTACGGGACAGGTGGGGCGTGAAGCCCAGCATTTT	CASSTGQVGREAQHF